This is a list of T cell receptor beta chains from one sample in a study of identifying expanded T cells in peripheral blood. Using immunoSEQ multiplex PCR, the repertoire was profiled, and TCRdb retains in-frame clones only, with some absent. The data hold roughly 100,000 clones, with around 88% observed a single time. The material sequenced was blood. The source of these receptors is a person aged 18 to 75 in good health. CDR3s include the opening cysteine and the closing phenylalanine or tryptophan. Fields, in order: J gene, D gene, clone size, V gene, CDR3 DNA, CDR3 protein. A D gene is named only where the DNA matches it firmly. Only some rows state a clone size, as once, few, many or a class for expanded clones.

TRBJ2-7	TRBD2	-	TRBV6-6	TGTGCCAGCACAAAAGGACTAGCGGGAGCGGGTGAGCAGTACTTC	CASTKGLAGAGEQYF
TRBJ1-1	-	-	TRBV11-3	TGTGCCAGCAGCTTATCAGGTTCGACTGAAGCTTTCTTT	CASSLSGSTEAFF
TRBJ1-1	TRBD1	large	TRBV28	TGTGCCAGCAGGCCGGGACAGCTGAACACTGAAGCTTTCTTT	CASRPGQLNTEAFF
TRBJ2-2	-	-	TRBV5-1	TGCGCCAGCAGCTTGGCCTCGCGGGCGTCGAACACCGGGGAGCTGTTTTTT	CASSLASRASNTGELFF
TRBJ2-2	-	-	TRBV7-2	TGTGCCAGCAGCTTAGGGGCCGGGGAGCTGTTTTTT	CASSLGAGELFF
TRBJ2-7	TRBD2	-	TRBV19	TGTGCCAGTAGTTTCGCTAGCGGGGAAACCTACGAGCAGTACTTC	CASSFASGETYEQYF
TRBJ2-6	-	-	TRBV5-1	TGCGCCAGCAGCTTGGTCGGGGCCGGGGCCAACGTCCTGACTTTC	CASSLVGAGANVLTF
TRBJ2-7	-	-	TRBV5-6	TGTGCCAGCAGCTTGTTTTCGGACGAGCAGTACTTC	CASSLFSDEQYF
TRBJ1-1	TRBD1	-	TRBV6-5	TGTGCCAGCAGCCGCCTAACAGGGGGGAACACTGAAGCTTTCTTT	CASSRLTGGNTEAFF
TRBJ2-3	-	-	TRBV2	TGTGCCAGCAGTGGACTGAGCACAGATACGCAGTATTTT	CASSGLSTDTQYF
TRBJ2-4	TRBD2	-	TRBV11-2	TGTGCCAGCAGCTCGACTAGCGGGAGTGGCATTCAGTACTTC	CASSSTSGSGIQYF
TRBJ2-7	-	-	TRBV19	TGTGCCAGTAGTGACGGACAGTTAGACTACGAGCAGTACTTC	CASSDGQLDYEQYF
TRBJ2-2	TRBD2	-	TRBV5-4	TGTGCCAGCAGCTTGGGAGCGGGAGGGCCGACCGGGGAGCTGTTTTTT	CASSLGAGGPTGELFF
TRBJ2-7	-	few	TRBV7-2	TGTGCCAGCAGCCTCTCGGTAGGGCGAGACGAGCAGTACTTC	CASSLSVGRDEQYF
TRBJ2-7	-	-	TRBV28	TGTGCCAGCAGTCCACAGGGCCCCCTCTACGAGCAGTACTTC	CASSPQGPLYEQYF
TRBJ2-1	-	-	TRBV11-2	TGTGCCAGCAGCCTAAAGACAGGCTCCTACAATGAGCAGTTCTTC	CASSLKTGSYNEQFF
TRBJ2-2	-	-	TRBV11-2	TGTGCCAGCAGCCCCCAGGGGATGGACACCGGGGAGCTGTTTTTT	CASSPQGMDTGELFF
TRBJ2-1	TRBD1	once	TRBV2	TGTGCCAGCAGTGAAGCGCTTGGGGGGACAGGGCGTAATGAGCAGTTCTTC	CASSEALGGTGRNEQFF
TRBJ1-1	-	-	TRBV7-9	TGTGCCAGCAGCTTAGGGTACATGGAGAACACTGAAGCTTTCTTT	CASSLGYMENTEAFF
TRBJ1-1	-	-	TRBV19	TGTGCCAGTAAAACACAGGAGCTTAGTGAAGCTTTCTTT	CASKTQELSEAFF
TRBJ2-1	-	-	TRBV5-8	TGTGCCAGCAGCCACAGGGTCACGACTTCCTACAATGAGCAGTTCTTC	CASSHRVTTSYNEQFF
TRBJ1-1	-	many	TRBV14	TGTGCCAGCAGCTATCAGGGAGTCGGCACTGAAGCTTTCTTT	CASSYQGVGTEAFF
TRBJ1-4	TRBD1	-	TRBV25-1	TGTGCCAGCAGTGATCGGCAGGGGGCGGATTCACTGTTTTTT	CASSDRQGADSLFF
TRBJ2-2	-	once	TRBV5-1	TGCGCCAGCAGCTTGCAGGCGGACACCGGGGAGCTGTTTTTT	CASSLQADTGELFF
TRBJ2-1	TRBD2	-	TRBV7-3	TGTGCCAGCAGCTTGAGTGCGGGGGCCTACAATGAGCAGTTCTTC	CASSLSAGAYNEQFF
TRBJ2-3	-	-	TRBV10-1	TGCGCCAGCAGTGAGTCTGGGGGGCGCGGAGATACGCAGTATTTT	CASSESGGRGDTQYF
TRBJ2-1	-	-	TRBV25-1	TGTGCCAGCAGTGAGGCCAGGGTTTCCCCCTACAATGAGCAGTTCTTC	CASSEARVSPYNEQFF
TRBJ1-1	-	-	TRBV7-3	TGTGCCAGCAGCTTAATGCCCAGCACTGAAGCTTTCTTT	CASSLMPSTEAFF
TRBJ2-1	-	-	TRBV7-2	TGTGCCAGCAGCCTCCTGGCCGAGCAGTTCTTC	CASSLLAEQFF
TRBJ2-7	TRBD1	-	TRBV27	TGTGCCAGCAGTCCCCGACCGACCAGGACAGGGTATACCTCCGGGCAGTACTTC	CASSPRPTRTGYTSGQYF
TRBJ1-5	-	once	TRBV15	TGTGCCACCAGCAGAGAAAGGGGAGGGCAGCCCCAGCATTTT	CATSRERGGQPQHF
TRBJ2-3	-	-	TRBV29-1	TGCAGCGTTCCGGATCCCTTTCACTCAGATACGCAGTATTTT	CSVPDPFHSDTQYF
TRBJ1-5	-	few	TRBV2	TGTGCCAGCAGCTACGACCTACAGGGAGGTCAGCCCCAGCATTTT	CASSYDLQGGQPQHF
TRBJ1-5	-	once	TRBV7-2	TGTGCCAGCAGCTCATTAGGGGGGTGGAGGTATAGCAATCAGCCCCAGCATTTT	CASSSLGGWRYSNQPQHF
TRBJ2-7	TRBD1	few	TRBV6-1	TGTGCCATCAGTTACAGGGGCGAGCAGTACTTC	CAISYRGEQYF
TRBJ2-7	-	-	TRBV6-4	TGTGCCAGCAGTATACCGGGACCGTTGGTGAGGCAGTACTTC	CASSIPGPLVRQYF
TRBJ2-1	TRBD1	-	TRBV29-1	TGCAGCGTTGACCCCGGGACAGGGGGCCGTGGTGAGCAGTTCTTC	CSVDPGTGGRGEQFF
TRBJ2-1	-	-	TRBV5-1	TGCGCCAGCAGCCCACAGGGATCTGGGTACAATGAGCAGTTCTTC	CASSPQGSGYNEQFF
TRBJ2-7	TRBD1	-	TRBV9	TGTGCCAGTTCCGGGACAGGGAGCGAGCAGTACTTC	CASSGTGSEQYF
TRBJ2-4	TRBD2	-	TRBV6-6	TGTGCCAGCAGCCGTAGCGGGGGGGGCAGGGTTCAGTACTTC	CASSRSGGGRVQYF
TRBJ2-7	-	-	TRBV11-2	TGTGCCAGCAGCTTAAGCAGGGGTTTCTACGAGCAGTACTTC	CASSLSRGFYEQYF
TRBJ2-1	-	once	TRBV27	TGTGCCACGTATCGGAGCATGGATGAGCAGTTCTTC	CATYRSMDEQFF